This T cell receptor (beta chain) was recorded in a study of human T cells and chemical hapten exposure. About the study: Patch tests put 0.01% DPC on the upper back, and the results were checked at 6 days. TCR yield per sample varied, mainly due to pooled library volumes. Findings of the study overall: Donors in the study had alopecia, meaning their immune response may differ from healthy people's.

Unique molecular identifiers were attached to individual cDNA molecules within the library. MiXCR, run by TCRdb on the RACE reads, gives a single entry per CDR3 protein. The table records around 150,000 distinct CDR3 sequences, about 14% of them present only once. The sample holds a few counts of this clonotype. The antigen is unknown. Stated time point: patch test 1, 2 weeks after DPC sensitization. Treatment described: therapeutic diphenylcyclopropenone sensitization with weekly scalp DPC. Germline lookup yields CDR1 SQVTM and CDR2 ANQGSEA. The V and J ends lost 4 bases and 0 bases, in that order; junction bases with no gene match: 8. The CDR3 runs to 15 residues.

J is TRBJ2-7 and V is TRBV29-1; 8 nucleotides align to TRBD2. The TCR sequence derives from a woman aged 25 to 39 with alopecia areata. Some clones in this sample may be carry-over from other donors' samples. The sequenced sample was whole blood, obtained in connection with sensitization to the hapten diphenylcyclopropenone (DPC). CDR3 protein: CSVGLSSGSSYEQYF. The CDR3, as DNA: TGCAGCGTTGGTCTGTCCAGCGGGAGCTCCTACGAGCAGTACTTC.